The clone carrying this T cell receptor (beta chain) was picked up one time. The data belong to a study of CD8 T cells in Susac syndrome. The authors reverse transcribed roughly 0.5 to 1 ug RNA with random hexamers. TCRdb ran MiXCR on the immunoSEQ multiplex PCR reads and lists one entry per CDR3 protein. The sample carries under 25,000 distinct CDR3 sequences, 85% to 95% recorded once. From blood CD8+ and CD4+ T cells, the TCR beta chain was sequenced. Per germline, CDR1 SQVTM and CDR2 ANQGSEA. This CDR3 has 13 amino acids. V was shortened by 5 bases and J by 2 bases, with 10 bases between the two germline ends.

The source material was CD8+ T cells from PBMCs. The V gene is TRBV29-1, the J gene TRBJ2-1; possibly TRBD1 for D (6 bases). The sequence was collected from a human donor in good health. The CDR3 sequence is CSVPGDTYNEQFF. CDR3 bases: TGCAGCGTTCCAGGGGACACCTACAATGAGCAGTTCTTC.